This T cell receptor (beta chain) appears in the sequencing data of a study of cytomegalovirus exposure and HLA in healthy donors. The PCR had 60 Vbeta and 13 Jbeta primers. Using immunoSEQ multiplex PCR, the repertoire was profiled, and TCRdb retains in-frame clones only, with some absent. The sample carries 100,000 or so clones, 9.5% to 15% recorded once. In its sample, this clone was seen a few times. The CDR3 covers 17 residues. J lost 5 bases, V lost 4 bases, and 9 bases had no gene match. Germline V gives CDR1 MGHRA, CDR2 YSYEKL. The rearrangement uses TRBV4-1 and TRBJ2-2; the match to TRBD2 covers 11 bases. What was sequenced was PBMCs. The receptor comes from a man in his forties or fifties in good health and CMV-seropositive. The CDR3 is CASSLITSGSFTGELFF. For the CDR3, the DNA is TGCGCCAGCAGCCTTATTACTAGCGGGAGTTTTACCGGGGAGCTGTTTTTT.